This T cell receptor beta chain is from a study of OX40 agonist ivuxolimab in advanced cancers. About this clone itself: The antigen is undetermined.

Germline CDR1 is ENHRY and CDR2 is SYGVKD. The CDR3 is made up of 17 amino acids. The V gene end was trimmed by 0 bases and the J gene end by 5 bases; junction bases not matched to a gene: 5. Sequenced by immunoSEQ multiplex PCR; TCRdb stores in-frame clones only, minus some. The table has more than 50,000 clones, roughly 87% seen once. Study-wide results and limits: In general, CD8+ T cells held more expanded clones than CD4+ did, on average. There were also nonresponders showing low normalized T-cell clonal expansion.

The chain combines TRBV10-3 with TRBJ2-1; 12 bases agree with TRBD2. The origin of this receptor is an adult with an advanced solid tumor such as melanoma, head and neck, liver or kidney cancer. The sequences come from CD4+ or CD8+ T cells sorted from blood, collected in a trial of the OX40 agonist ivuxolimab. The CDR3, as DNA: TGTGCCATCAGTGAGTCGCTAGCGGGGGGGGAAAACAATGAGCAGTTCTTC. Translating gives CAISESLAGGENNEQFF.